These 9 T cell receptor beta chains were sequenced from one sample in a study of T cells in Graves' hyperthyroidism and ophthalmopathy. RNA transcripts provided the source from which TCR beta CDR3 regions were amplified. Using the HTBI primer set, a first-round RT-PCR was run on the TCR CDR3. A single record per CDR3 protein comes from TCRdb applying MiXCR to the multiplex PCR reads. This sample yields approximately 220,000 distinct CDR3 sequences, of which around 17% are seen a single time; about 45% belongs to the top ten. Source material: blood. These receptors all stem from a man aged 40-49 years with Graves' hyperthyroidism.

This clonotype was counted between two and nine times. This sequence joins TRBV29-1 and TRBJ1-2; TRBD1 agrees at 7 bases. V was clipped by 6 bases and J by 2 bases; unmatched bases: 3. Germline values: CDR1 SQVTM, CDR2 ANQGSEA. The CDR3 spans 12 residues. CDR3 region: CSVEQGNYGYTF. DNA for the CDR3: TGCAGCGTGGAACAGGGGAACTATGGCTACACCTTC.

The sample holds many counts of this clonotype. CDR3 amino acids: CASSFDGGQYF. DNA of the CDR3: TGTGCCAGCAGCTTTGACGGAGGCCAGTACTTC. The rearrangement uses TRBV7-8 and TRBJ2-5; TRBD2 is a possible D gene (5 bases). The germline gives CDR1 SGHVS, CDR2 FQNEAQ. With 3 bases removed from V and 10 bases from J, the gap between germline ends came to 9 bases. The CDR3 length is 11 residues.

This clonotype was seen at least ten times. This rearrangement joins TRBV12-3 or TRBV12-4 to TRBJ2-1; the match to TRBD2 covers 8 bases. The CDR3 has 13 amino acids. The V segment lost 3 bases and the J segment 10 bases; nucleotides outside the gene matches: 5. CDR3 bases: TGTGCCAGCAGTTTCCGGGGGGGCGGGGAGCAGTTCTTC. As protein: CASSFRGGGEQFF.

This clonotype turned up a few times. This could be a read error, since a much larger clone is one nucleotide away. CDR3 loop: CASSLCGTASCGYTF. The CDR3 DNA sequence: TGTGCCAGCAGTTTATGTGGGACTGCCTCCTGTGGCTACACCTTC. The gene calls are TRBV28 and TRBJ1-2, with D maybe TRBD1 (5 bases). The V end lost 0 bases, the J end lost 7 bases, and 15 bases lay between the germline ends. Germline values: CDR1 MDHEN, CDR2 SYDVKM. The CDR3 has 15 amino acids.

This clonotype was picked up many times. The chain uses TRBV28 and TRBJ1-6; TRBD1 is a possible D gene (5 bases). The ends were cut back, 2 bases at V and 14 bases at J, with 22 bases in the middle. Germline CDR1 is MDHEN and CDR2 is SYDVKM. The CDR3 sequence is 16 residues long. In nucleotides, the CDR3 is TGTGCCAGCAGTTTAGTGGCAGGACAACAGGATCCGGCCCTCCACTTT. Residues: CASSLVAGQQDPALHF.

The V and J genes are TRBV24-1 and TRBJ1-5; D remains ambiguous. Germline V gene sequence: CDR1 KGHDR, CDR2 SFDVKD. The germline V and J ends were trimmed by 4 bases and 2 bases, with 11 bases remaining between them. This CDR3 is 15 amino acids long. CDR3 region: CATSDQSVGNQPQHF. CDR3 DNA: TGTGCCACCAGTGACCAGTCCGTTGGCAATCAGCCCCAGCATTTT.

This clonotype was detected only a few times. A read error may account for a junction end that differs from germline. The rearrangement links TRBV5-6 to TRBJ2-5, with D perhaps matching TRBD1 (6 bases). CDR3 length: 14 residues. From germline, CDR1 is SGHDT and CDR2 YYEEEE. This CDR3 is CASSSTGHQGSLDF. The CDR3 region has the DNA TGTGCCAGCAGCTCCACTGGGCACCAGGGGAGCCTGGACTTC.

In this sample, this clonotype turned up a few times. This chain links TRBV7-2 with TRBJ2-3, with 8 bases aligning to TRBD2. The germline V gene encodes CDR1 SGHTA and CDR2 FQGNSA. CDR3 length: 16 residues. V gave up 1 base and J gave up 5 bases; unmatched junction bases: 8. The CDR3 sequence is CASSLGVSGGQDTQYF. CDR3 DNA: TGTGCCAGCAGCTTAGGGGTTTCGGGGGGGCAAGATACGCAGTATTTT.

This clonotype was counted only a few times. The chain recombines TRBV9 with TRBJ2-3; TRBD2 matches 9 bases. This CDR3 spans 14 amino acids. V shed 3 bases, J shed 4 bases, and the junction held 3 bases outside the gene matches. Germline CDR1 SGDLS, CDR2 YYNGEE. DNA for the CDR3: TGTGCCAGCAGCGCTAGCGGGGCGCCAGATACGCAGTATTTT. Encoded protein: CASSASGAPDTQYF.